Listed below are T cell receptor beta chains from one sample, sequenced in a study of T-cell memory formation after mild COVID-19. TCRdb reanalysed the 5' RACE reads using MiXCR and keeps one entry per CDR3 protein. This table has fewer than 350,000 distinct CDR3 sequences, roughly 15% appearing once. The sequenced material came from PBMCs or a T cell subset sorted from them (not recorded which). These receptors were collected from a man between 18 and 29 years old who had mild COVID-19 (a few samples of this study predate the infection). Cell type and time point are not known. The CDR3 runs from the conserved cysteine through the conserved F or W. Each record gives: clone size, V gene, D gene, J gene, CDR3 protein, CDR3 DNA. The D gene is left open where the match is weak. Clone sizes are given selectively: once, few, many, or a class where the clone is expanded.

few	TRBV5-1	NA	TRBJ1-1	CASSPSQATNTEAFF	TGCGCCAGCAGCCCCAGCCAGGCCACGAACACTGAAGCTTTCTTT
NA	TRBV4-1	NA	TRBJ2-7	CASSQERGTPVYEQYF	TGCGCCAGCAGCCAAGAACGGGGAACACCTGTTTACGAGCAGTACTTC
NA	TRBV12-3/TRBV12-4	TRBD2	TRBJ2-5	CASSPGLVWQETQYF	TGTGCCAGCAGTCCGGGACTAGTCTGGCAGGAGACCCAGTACTTC
few	TRBV5-1	TRBD1	TRBJ1-1	CASSLALGDREAEAFF	TGCGCCAGCAGCTTGGCCTTAGGAGACAGGGAGGCTGAAGCTTTCTTT
NA	TRBV4-1	NA	TRBJ1-2	CASSQEDIPNYGYTF	TGCGCCAGCAGCCAAGAAGACATCCCTAACTATGGCTACACCTTC
NA	TRBV7-9	TRBD1	TRBJ2-1	CASSVPTGSVEQFF	TGTGCCAGCAGCGTCCCGACAGGGTCGGTTGAGCAGTTCTTC
NA	TRBV4-3	NA	TRBJ2-5	CASSQGRGREETQYF	TGCGCCAGCAGCCAAGGGAGGGGGCGAGAAGAGACCCAGTACTTC
NA	TRBV12-3/TRBV12-4	TRBD1	TRBJ1-2	CASRPGTGRGYGYTF	TGTGCCAGCAGGCCCGGGACAGGGAGAGGCTATGGCTACACCTTC
few	TRBV19	TRBD2	TRBJ2-7	CASSIAGLSDPYF	TGTGCCAGTAGTATCGCGGGACTATCTGATCCGTACTTC
NA	TRBV20-1	NA	TRBJ1-2	CSARDGSREGYTF	TGCAGTGCTAGAGATGGGAGCAGGGAAGGCTACACCTTC
few	TRBV12-3/TRBV12-4	TRBD1	TRBJ2-5	CASSFRQGGIETQYF	TGTGCCAGCAGTTTTAGACAGGGGGGGATAGAGACCCAGTACTTC
NA	TRBV6-2/TRBV6-3	NA	TRBJ1-5	CASSWEGSQPQHF	TGTGCCAGCAGTTGGGAGGGGAGTCAGCCCCAGCATTTT
once	TRBV19	NA	TRBJ2-3	CASSMGDGTDTQYF	TGTGCCAGTAGTATGGGGGACGGGACCGATACGCAGTATTTT
few	TRBV7-9	NA	TRBJ2-6	CASSLSFRISGANVLTF	TGTGCCAGCAGCCTTAGCTTTCGGATTTCTGGGGCCAACGTCCTGACTTTC
few	TRBV20-1	NA	TRBJ2-4	CSARYAILENIQYF	TGCAGTGCTAGATACGCTATTCTCGAAAACATTCAGTACTTC
few	TRBV11-2	NA	TRBJ1-1	CASSFQGSEAFF	TGTGCCAGCAGCTTTCAGGGGAGTGAAGCTTTCTTT
NA	TRBV12-5	TRBD1	TRBJ1-5	CASGPGQGAKRSNQPQHF	TGTGCTAGTGGTCCGGGACAGGGGGCGAAACGGAGCAATCAGCCCCAGCATTTT
few	TRBV5-1	NA	TRBJ1-1	CASSVRLNTEAFF	TGCGCCAGCAGCGTGAGGCTGAACACTGAAGCTTTCTTT
NA	TRBV6-5	NA	TRBJ1-6	CASSGQPQSPLHF	TGTGCCAGCAGCGGACAGCCTCAATCACCCCTCCACTTT
once	TRBV5-1	TRBD1	TRBJ1-4	CASSSGTGPNEKLFF	TGCGCCAGCAGCTCCGGGACAGGCCCTAATGAAAAACTGTTTTTT
NA	TRBV4-2	NA	TRBJ2-3	CASSQASLDSDTQYF	TGTGCCAGCAGCCAAGCGTCCCTAGATTCAGATACGCAGTATTTT
NA	TRBV13	TRBD1	TRBJ1-6	CASSPGQGLGSPLHF	TGTGCCAGCAGCCCGGGACAGGGACTGGGATCACCCCTCCACTTT
NA	TRBV7-9	NA	TRBJ2-7	CASSLEGEDYEQYF	TGTGCCAGCAGCTTAGAAGGTGAGGACTACGAGCAGTACTTC
many	TRBV7-9	TRBD1	TRBJ2-7	CASSQTGAYEQYF	TGTGCCAGCAGCCAAACAGGGGCCTACGAGCAGTACTTC
few	TRBV10-3	NA	TRBJ2-3	CAISDSTDTQYF	TGTGCCATCAGTGATAGCACAGATACGCAGTATTTT
few	TRBV3-1	NA	TRBJ2-1	CASSQGALKEQFF	TGTGCCAGCAGCCAAGGAGCCCTTAAGGAGCAGTTCTTC
NA	TRBV12-3/TRBV12-4	TRBD2	TRBJ2-1	CASSPRGGGPSSYNEQFF	TGTGCCAGCAGCCCCCGTGGCGGGGGGCCCAGCTCCTACAATGAGCAGTTCTTC
few	TRBV5-5	NA	TRBJ2-2	CASTPWGVNTGELFF	TGTGCCAGCACCCCCTGGGGGGTGAACACCGGGGAGCTGTTTTTT
NA	TRBV5-1	NA	TRBJ1-6	CASSLGGSGSPLHF	TGCGCCAGCAGCTTAGGGGGGAGCGGATCACCCCTCCACTTT
NA	TRBV18	TRBD1	TRBJ1-5	CASSPGQIDRNQPQHF	TGTGCCAGCTCACCGGGACAGATCGATAGGAATCAGCCCCAGCATTTT
NA	TRBV20-1	NA	TRBJ1-2	CSARGAATNYGYTF	TGCAGTGCTAGAGGGGCCGCGACTAACTATGGCTACACCTTC
NA	TRBV9	NA	TRBJ1-2	CASSKGAQDANYGYTF	TGTGCCAGCAGCAAAGGGGCACAAGATGCTAACTATGGCTACACCTTC
many	TRBV11-2	NA	TRBJ1-1	CASSLWENTEAFF	TGTGCCAGCAGCTTATGGGAGAACACTGAAGCTTTCTTT
NA	TRBV5-4	TRBD1	TRBJ2-3	CASSLRDRGTDTQYF	TGTGCCAGCAGCCTCCGGGACAGGGGTACAGATACGCAGTATTTT
NA	TRBV4-3	NA	TRBJ2-7	CASSQGSSQGIPYEQYF	TGCGCCAGCAGCCAAGGGTCTTCGCAGGGCATCCCCTACGAGCAGTACTTC
NA	TRBV19	NA	TRBJ1-5	CASSELTNQPQHF	TGTGCCAGTAGTGAGCTTACCAATCAGCCCCAGCATTTT
many	TRBV27	NA	TRBJ1-1	CASSLMSNTEAFF	TGTGCCAGCAGTTTGATGTCGAACACTGAAGCTTTCTTT
few	TRBV7-3	TRBD2	TRBJ2-6	CASSPRGEGASGANVLTF	TGTGCCAGCAGCCCACGAGGGGAGGGTGCCTCTGGGGCCAACGTCCTGACTTTC
NA	TRBV5-5	NA	TRBJ1-2	CASSSPGTKMRGYTF	TGTGCCAGCAGCTCCCCAGGGACGAAAATGAGGGGCTACACCTTC
NA	TRBV6-5	NA	TRBJ2-3	CASSQFWADTQYF	TGTGCCAGCAGCCAGTTTTGGGCAGATACGCAGTATTTT
NA	TRBV5-1	NA	TRBJ1-6	CASSLEGSPLHF	TGCGCCAGCAGCTTGGAAGGTTCACCCCTCCACTTT
few	TRBV20-1	TRBD1	TRBJ1-5	CSAITGGGQPQHF	TGCAGTGCTATCACAGGGGGCGGTCAGCCCCAGCATTTT
few	TRBV7-2	NA	TRBJ1-6	CASSLVPSGRNNSPLHF	TGTGCCAGCAGCTTAGTCCCATCGGGCCGGAATAATTCACCCCTCCACTTT
few	TRBV4-1	TRBD1	TRBJ1-4	CASSQAGTANEKLFF	TGCGCCAGCAGCCAAGCTGGGACAGCTAATGAAAAACTGTTTTTT
many	TRBV4-3	NA	TRBJ1-5	CASSRRLVSPQHF	TGCGCCAGCAGCCGCCGCCTAGTCTCGCCCCAGCATTTT
NA	TRBV6-1	NA	TRBJ2-7	CASTRRRVGGVGYRRTPYEQYF	TGTGCCAGCACCCGAAGGAGGGTCGGGGGAGTGGGCTACCGAAGGACTCCCTACGAGCAGTACTTC
many	TRBV7-2	NA	TRBJ1-3	CASSDYQGNTIYF	TGTGCCAGCAGCGACTATCAGGGAAACACCATATATTTT
NA	TRBV5-6	TRBD2	TRBJ2-7	CASSQRGGHPYEQYF	TGTGCCAGCAGCCAACGGGGGGGGCACCCCTACGAGCAGTACTTC
few	TRBV4-1	NA	TRBJ1-1	CASSQEFLTAGNTEAFF	TGCGCCAGCAGCCAAGAGTTTTTAACAGCCGGGAACACTGAAGCTTTCTTT
NA	TRBV20-1	TRBD2	TRBJ2-5	CSGSQGLAGAQLVLVQETQYF	TGCAGCGGAAGCCAGGGACTAGCGGGGGCCCAGCTGGTCTTGGTGCAAGAGACCCAGTACTTC
few	TRBV27	NA	TRBJ1-2	CASSTQGTFYGYTF	TGTGCCAGCAGTACCCAGGGAACTTTCTATGGCTACACCTTC
few	TRBV4-3	NA	TRBJ1-3	CASSQEQDGQSGNTIYF	TGCGCCAGCAGCCAAGAACAGGACGGACAGTCTGGAAACACCATATATTTT
few	TRBV5-1	NA	TRBJ2-7	CASSLVPGSYEQYF	TGCGCCAGCAGCTTGGTTCCGGGTAGCTACGAGCAGTACTTC
few	TRBV12-3/TRBV12-4	NA	TRBJ2-1	CASKLALNEQFF	TGTGCCAGCAAACTAGCCCTAAATGAGCAGTTCTTC
few	TRBV18	TRBD1	TRBJ1-1	CASSMTSVGQGLNTEAFF	TGTGCCAGCTCAATGACCTCCGTAGGACAGGGACTGAACACTGAAGCTTTCTTT
many	TRBV29-1	TRBD2	TRBJ2-5	CSVELTSGGRETQYF	TGCAGCGTTGAGCTAACTAGCGGGGGCAGGGAGACCCAGTACTTC
few	TRBV4-1	NA	TRBJ1-1	CASSQDRGVRHVNEAFF	TGCGCCAGCAGCCAAGATCGGGGGGTTCGTCACGTGAATGAAGCTTTCTTT
few	TRBV7-6	NA	TRBJ2-5	CASSSMWTQYF	TGTGCCAGCAGCTCCATGTGGACCCAGTACTTC
NA	TRBV5-4	NA	TRBJ2-5	CASSLVGGGQETQYF	TGTGCCAGCAGCTTGGTGGGGGGCGGGCAAGAGACCCAGTACTTC